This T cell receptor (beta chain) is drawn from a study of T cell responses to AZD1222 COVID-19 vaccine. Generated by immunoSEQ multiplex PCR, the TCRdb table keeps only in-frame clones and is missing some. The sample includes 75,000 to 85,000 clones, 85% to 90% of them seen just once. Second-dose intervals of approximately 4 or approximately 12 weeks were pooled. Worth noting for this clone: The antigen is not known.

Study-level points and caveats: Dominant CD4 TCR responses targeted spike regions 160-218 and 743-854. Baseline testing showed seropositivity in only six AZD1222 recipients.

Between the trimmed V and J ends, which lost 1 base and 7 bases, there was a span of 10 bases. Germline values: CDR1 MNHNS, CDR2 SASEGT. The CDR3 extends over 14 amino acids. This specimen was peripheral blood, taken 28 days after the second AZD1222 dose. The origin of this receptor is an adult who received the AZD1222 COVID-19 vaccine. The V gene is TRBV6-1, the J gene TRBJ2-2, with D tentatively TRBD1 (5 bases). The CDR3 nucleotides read TGTGCCAGCAGTGAAGAGGGGATTGGCGGGGAGCTGTTTTTT. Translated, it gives CASSEEGIGGELFF.